Listed here is a single T cell receptor beta chain. Its target is unknown. One end of the junction does not line up with germline, which may come from a read error. Blood CD8+ and CD4+ T cells underwent high-throughput TCR beta sequencing. The CD8+ and CD4+ T cells were isolated magnetically using a negative isolation approach, whereas the TEMRA cells were enriched by FACS. This specimen belongs to a study of CD8 T cells in Susac syndrome. cDNA came from 0.5 to 1 ug RNA primed by random hexamers. TCRdb redid the calling of the immunoSEQ multiplex PCR reads with MiXCR, one entry per CDR3 protein. In the table there are 130,000 or so distinct CDR3 sequences, around 94% of which are singletons. The study, taken as a whole, reports: The relatively small number of individuals in the TCR sequencing and HLA analysis was acknowledged by the study.

CDR3 length: 13 residues. Germline V gene sequence: CDR1 SNHLY, CDR2 FYNNEI. This sequence joins TRBV2 and TRBJ1-2; D perhaps matches TRBD1 (5 bases). Sequencing was done on a sample of CD4+ T cells from PBMCs. The TCR originated in a human donor in good health. The CDR3 protein is CASREDSHKGYTF. DNA of the CDR3: TGTGCCAGCAGGGAAGACAGCCATAAAGGCTACACCTTC.